The TCR beta chain described here comes from a study of T cell clonality in common variable immunodeficiency. General study results and limits: CVID subjects shared fewer TCRbeta clones than healthy controls did.

Ten or more counts support this clone. Its antigen is undetermined. The DNA ends 3 residues before the CDR3 does, and the rest of the CDR3 is filled in from the germline J gene. Data came from immunoSEQ multiplex PCR; TCRdb stores just in-frame clones and leaves some out. The sample offers approximately 44,000 clones and no singletons, the top ten holding 10%. J lost 8 bases, V lost 7 bases, and 11 bases had no gene match. The CDR3 is made up of 14 amino acids. This receptor was identified in a person aged 18 to 75 in good health. The rearrangement uses TRBV12-3 or TRBV12-4 and TRBJ2-1; 7 positions agree with TRBD2. Material for sequencing was peripheral blood mononuclear cells. The CDR3 loop reads CASIGRGNLDEQFF. CDR3 DNA (partial): TGTGCCAGCATTGGGCGGGGGAACCTCGATGAG.